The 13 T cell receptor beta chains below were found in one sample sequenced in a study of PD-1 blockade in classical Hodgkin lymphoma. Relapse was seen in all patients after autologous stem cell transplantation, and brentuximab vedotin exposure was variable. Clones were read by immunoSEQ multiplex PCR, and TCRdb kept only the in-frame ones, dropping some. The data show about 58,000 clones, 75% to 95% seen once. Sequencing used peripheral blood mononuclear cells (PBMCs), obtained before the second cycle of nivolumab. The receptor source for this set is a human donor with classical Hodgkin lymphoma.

The CDR3 nucleotides read TGTGCCAGCAGCGTAGTTAGCGGGGGTGCCGGGGAGCTGTTTTTT. Its protein is CASSVVSGGAGELFF. V usage is TRBV9 and J usage is TRBJ2-2, with 9 bases identical to TRBD2. This CDR3 is built from 15 residues. V trimming: 0 bases; J trimming: 6 bases; junction bases outside the gene matches: 3. Germline V gives CDR1 SGDLS, CDR2 YYNGEE. Filled out from reference TRBV9 and TRBJ2-2, the complete variable domain reads DSGVTQTPKHLITATGQRVTLRCSPRSGDLSVYWYQQSLDQGLQFLIQYYNGEERAKGNILERFSAQQFPDLHSELNLSSLELGDSALYFCASSVVSGGAGELFFGEGSRLTVL.

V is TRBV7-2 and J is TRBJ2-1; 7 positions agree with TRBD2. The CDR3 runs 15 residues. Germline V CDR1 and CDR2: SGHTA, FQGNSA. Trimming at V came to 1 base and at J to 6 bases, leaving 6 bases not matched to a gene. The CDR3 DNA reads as TGTGCCAGCAGCTTAGGGGCTAGCGGCTTCAATGAGCAGTTCTTC. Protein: CASSLGASGFNEQFF.

CDR3 bases: TGTGCCAGCAGTGAAGATACTACCCGCACAGATACGCAGTATTTT. As protein: CASSEDTTRTDTQYF. V is TRBV6-1 and J is TRBJ2-3; D remains unclear. The V end lost 1 base, the J end lost 1 base, and 9 bases lay between the germline ends. CDR3 length: 15 residues. The V gene's germline CDR1 is MNHNS and CDR2 SASEGT.

CDR3 sequence: CASSQDRGGHAYEQYF. CDR3 nucleotides: TGCGCCAGCAGCCAAGATAGGGGGGGTCATGCCTACGAGCAGTACTTC. The chain combines TRBV4-1 with TRBJ2-7, with D perhaps TRBD2 (7 bases). Per the germline V gene, CDR1 is MGHRA and CDR2 is YSYEKL. With 0 bases removed from V and 2 bases from J, the gap between germline ends came to 14 bases. CDR3 size: 16 residues.

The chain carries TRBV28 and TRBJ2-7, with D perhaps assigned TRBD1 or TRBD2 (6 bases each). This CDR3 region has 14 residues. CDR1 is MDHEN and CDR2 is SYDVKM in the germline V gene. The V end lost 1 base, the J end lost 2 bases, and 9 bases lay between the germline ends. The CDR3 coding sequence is TGTGCCAGCAGTTTATCCGGGGGCCCCTACGAGCAGTACTTC. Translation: CASSLSGGPYEQYF.

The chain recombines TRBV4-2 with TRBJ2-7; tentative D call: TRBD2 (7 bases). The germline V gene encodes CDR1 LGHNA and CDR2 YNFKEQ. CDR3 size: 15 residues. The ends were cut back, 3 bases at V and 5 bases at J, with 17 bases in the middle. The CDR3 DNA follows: TGTGCCAGCAGCCACTGGGGAGGGGGGGTGCACGAGCAGTACTTC. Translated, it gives CASSHWGGGVHEQYF.

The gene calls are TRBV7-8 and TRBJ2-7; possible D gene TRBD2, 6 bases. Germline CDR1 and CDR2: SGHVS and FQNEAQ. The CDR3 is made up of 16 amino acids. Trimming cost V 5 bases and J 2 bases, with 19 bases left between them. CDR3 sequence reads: CASSSLRASEPYEQYF. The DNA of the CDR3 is TGTGCCAGCAGCAGCCTGAGGGCTAGCGAACCCTACGAGCAGTACTTC.

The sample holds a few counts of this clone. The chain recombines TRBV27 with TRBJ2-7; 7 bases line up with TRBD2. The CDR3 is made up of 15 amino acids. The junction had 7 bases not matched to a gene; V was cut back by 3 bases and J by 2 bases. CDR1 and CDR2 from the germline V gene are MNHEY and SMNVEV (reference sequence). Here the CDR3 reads CASSLGGWGTYEQYF. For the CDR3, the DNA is TGTGCCAGCAGTTTGGGAGGGTGGGGGACCTACGAGCAGTACTTC.

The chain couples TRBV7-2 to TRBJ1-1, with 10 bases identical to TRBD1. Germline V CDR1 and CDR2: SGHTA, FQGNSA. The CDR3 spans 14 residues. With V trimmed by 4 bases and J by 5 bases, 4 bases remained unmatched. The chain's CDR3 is CASSSTGGRTEAFF. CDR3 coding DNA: TGTGCCAGCAGCTCGACAGGGGGCCGGACTGAAGCTTTCTTT.

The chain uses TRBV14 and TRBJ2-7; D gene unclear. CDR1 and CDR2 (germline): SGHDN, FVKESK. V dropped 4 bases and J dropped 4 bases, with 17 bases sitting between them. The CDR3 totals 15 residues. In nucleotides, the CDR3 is TGTGCCAGCAGCCCCATGGACCTTGCGACTTACGAGCAGTACTTC. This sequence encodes CASSPMDLATYEQYF.

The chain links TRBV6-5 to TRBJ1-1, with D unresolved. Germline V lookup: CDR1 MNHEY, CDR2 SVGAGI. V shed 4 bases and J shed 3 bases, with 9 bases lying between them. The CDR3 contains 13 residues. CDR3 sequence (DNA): TGTGCCAGCAGTTTGCTGAGGGACACTGAAGCTTTCTTT. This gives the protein CASSLLRDTEAFF.

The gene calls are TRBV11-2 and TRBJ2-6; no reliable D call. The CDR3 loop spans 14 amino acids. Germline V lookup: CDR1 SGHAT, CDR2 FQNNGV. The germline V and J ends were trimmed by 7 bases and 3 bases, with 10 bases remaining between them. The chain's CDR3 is CASTLLGGANVLTF. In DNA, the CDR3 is TGTGCCAGCACCCTCTTGGGTGGGGCCAACGTCCTGACTTTC.

The CDR3 sequence is CASSLAWGQTYEQYF. The CDR3 DNA sequence: TGTGCCAGCAGCTTAGCTTGGGGACAGACCTACGAGCAGTACTTC. The chain links TRBV7-6 to TRBJ2-7; 7 bases align to TRBD1. CDR1 is SGHVS and CDR2 is FNYEAQ in the germline V gene. The CDR3 is made up of 15 amino acids. V shed 0 bases, J shed 2 bases, and the junction held 4 bases outside the gene matches.